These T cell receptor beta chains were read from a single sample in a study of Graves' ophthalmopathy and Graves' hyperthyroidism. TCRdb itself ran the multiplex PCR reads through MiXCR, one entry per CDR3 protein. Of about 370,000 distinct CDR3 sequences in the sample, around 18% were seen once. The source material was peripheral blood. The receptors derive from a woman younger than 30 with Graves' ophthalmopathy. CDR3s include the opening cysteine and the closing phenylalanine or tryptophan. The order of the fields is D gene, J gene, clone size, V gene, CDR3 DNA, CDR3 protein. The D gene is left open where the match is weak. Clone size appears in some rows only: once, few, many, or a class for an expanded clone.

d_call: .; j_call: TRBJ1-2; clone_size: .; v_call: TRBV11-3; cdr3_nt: TGTGCCAGCGCAATGGCGGGGTATGGCTACACCTTC; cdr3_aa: CASAMAGYGYTF
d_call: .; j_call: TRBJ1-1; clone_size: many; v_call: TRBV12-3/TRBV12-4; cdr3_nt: TGTGCCAGCAGCCTTAGCGGGGGCCGGAACACTGAAGCTTTCTTT; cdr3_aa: CASSLSGGRNTEAFF
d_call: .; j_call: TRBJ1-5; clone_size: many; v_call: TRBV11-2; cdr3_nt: TGTGCCAGCAGCTTGTATGGGGTCGGGCTGGGGGATCAGCCCCAGCATTTT; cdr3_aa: CASSLYGVGLGDQPQHF
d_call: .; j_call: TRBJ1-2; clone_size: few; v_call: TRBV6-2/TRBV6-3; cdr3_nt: TGTGCCAGCAGTTACTCAGGACAGACCTATGGCTACACCTTC; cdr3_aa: CASSYSGQTYGYTF
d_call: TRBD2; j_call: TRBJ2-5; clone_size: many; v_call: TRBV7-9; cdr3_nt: TGTGCCAGCAGCCCCCTCGGAACTAGCGGGTGGCAAGAGACCCAGTACTTC; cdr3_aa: CASSPLGTSGWQETQYF
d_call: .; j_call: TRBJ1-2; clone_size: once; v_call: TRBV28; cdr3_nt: TGTGCCAGCAGAGTGGACAGATTTCCACCTAACTATGGCTACACCTTC; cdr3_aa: CASRVDRFPPNYGYTF
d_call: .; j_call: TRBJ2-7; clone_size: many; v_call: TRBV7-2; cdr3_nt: TGTGCCAGCAGCGACCATGGGGGCTACTACGAGCAGTACTTC; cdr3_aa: CASSDHGGYYEQYF
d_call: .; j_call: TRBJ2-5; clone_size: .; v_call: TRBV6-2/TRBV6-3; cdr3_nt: TGTGCCAGCAGTTATTCGAGGAGGACAGTCCAAGAGACCCAGTACTTC; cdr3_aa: CASSYSRRTVQETQYF
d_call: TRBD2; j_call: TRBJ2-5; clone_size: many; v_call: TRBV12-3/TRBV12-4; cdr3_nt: TGTGCCAGCAGGCATATTAGCGGGTCCCAAGAGACCCAGTACTTC; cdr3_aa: CASRHISGSQETQYF
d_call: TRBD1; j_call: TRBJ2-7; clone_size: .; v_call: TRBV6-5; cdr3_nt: TGTGCCAGCAGTTACTACCCGGGACAGGGGTACGAGCAGTACTTC; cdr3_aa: CASSYYPGQGYEQYF
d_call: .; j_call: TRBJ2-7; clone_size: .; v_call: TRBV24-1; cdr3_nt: TGTGCCACCCGGCCCTCAGGGGAGTCTTACGAGCAGTACTTC; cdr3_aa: CATRPSGESYEQYF
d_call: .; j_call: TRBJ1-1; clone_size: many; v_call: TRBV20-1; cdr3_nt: TGCAGTGCCGGCATGAACACTGAAGCTTTCTTT; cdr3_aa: CSAGMNTEAFF
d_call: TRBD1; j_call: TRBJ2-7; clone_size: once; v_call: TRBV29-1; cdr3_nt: TGCAGCGTTGAGACAGGGGGGGTCGGCGAGCAGTACTTC; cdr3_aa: CSVETGGVGEQYF
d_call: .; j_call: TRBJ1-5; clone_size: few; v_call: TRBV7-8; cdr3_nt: TGTGCCAGCAGCGATACCGGGACGACGAGCAATCAGCCCCAGCATTTT; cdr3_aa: CASSDTGTTSNQPQHF
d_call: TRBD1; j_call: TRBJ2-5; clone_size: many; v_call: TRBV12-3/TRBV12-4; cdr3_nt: TGTGCCAGCAGTTTCCTTTTGGGACAGGGTGGGGAGACCCAGTACTTC; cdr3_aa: CASSFLLGQGGETQYF
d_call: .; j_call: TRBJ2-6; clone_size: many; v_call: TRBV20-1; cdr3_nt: TGCAGTGCTAGGGGGAGACAGGAGAGCTCTGGGGCCAACGTCCTGACTTTC; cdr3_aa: CSARGRQESSGANVLTF
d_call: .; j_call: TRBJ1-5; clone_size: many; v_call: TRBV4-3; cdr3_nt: TGCGCCAGCAGCCAAGTCCCAGGCCGACAGCCCCAGCATTTT; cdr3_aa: CASSQVPGRQPQHF